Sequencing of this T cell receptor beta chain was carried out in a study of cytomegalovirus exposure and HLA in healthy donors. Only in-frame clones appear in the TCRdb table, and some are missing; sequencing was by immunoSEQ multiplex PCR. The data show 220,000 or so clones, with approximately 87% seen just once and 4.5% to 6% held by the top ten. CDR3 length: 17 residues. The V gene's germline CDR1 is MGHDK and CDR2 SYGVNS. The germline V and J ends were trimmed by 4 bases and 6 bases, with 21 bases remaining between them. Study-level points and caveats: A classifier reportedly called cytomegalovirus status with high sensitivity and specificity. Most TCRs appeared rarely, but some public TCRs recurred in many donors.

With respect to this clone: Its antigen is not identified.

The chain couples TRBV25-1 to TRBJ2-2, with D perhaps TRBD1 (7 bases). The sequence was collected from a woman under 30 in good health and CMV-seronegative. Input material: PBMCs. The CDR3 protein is CASSAGSGRQGAGELFF. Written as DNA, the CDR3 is TGTGCCAGCAGTGCGGGGAGTGGGAGGCAGGGGGCCGGGGAGCTGTTTTTT.